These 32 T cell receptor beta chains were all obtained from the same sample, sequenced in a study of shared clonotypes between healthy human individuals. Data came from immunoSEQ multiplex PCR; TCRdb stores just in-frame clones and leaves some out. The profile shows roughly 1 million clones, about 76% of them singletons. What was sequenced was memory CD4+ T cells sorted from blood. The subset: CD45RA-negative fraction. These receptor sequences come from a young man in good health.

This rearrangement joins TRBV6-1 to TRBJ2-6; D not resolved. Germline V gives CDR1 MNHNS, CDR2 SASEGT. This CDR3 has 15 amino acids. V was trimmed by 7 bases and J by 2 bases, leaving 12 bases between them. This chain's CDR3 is CASKVESTGANVLTF. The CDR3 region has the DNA TGTGCCAGCAAAGTGGAGAGTACTGGGGCCAACGTCCTGACTTTC.

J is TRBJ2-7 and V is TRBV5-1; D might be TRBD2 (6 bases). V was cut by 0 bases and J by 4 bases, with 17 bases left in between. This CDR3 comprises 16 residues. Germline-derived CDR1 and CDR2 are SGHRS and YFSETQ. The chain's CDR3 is CASSLAAYGSAYEQYF. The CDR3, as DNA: TGCGCCAGCAGCTTGGCCGCGTACGGGAGTGCATACGAGCAGTACTTC. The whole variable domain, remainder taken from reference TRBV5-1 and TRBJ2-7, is KAGVTQTPRYLIKTRGQQVTLSCSPISGHRSVSWYQQTPGQGLQFLFEYFSETQRNKGNFPGRFSGRQFSNSRSEMNVSTLELGDSALYLCASSLAAYGSAYEQYFGPGTRLTVT.

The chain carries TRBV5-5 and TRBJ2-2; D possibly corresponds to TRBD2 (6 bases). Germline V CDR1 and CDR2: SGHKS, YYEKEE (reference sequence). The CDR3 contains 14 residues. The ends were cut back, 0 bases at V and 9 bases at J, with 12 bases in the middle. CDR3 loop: CASSLVGGVRELFF. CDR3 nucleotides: TGTGCCAGCAGCTTGGTGGGAGGAGTCAGGGAGCTGTTTTTT.

DNA of the CDR3: TGTGCCAGCAGTCCTTCAGGGGTATACGAGCAGTACTTC. It specifies CASSPSGVYEQYF. V is TRBV6-6 and J is TRBJ2-7, with D tentatively TRBD1 (6 bases). Looked up from germline, CDR1 is MNHNY and CDR2 is SVGAGI (reference sequence). The V gene lost 5 bases and the J gene lost 4 bases, with 12 bases spanning the gap. The CDR3 totals 13 residues.

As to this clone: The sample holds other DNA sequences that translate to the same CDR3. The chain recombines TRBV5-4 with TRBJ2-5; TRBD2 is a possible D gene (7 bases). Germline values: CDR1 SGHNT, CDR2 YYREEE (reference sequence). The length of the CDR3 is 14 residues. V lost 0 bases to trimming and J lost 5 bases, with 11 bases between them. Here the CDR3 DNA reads TGTGCCAGCAGCTTGGGGGGGGGCCGGGAGACCCAGTACTTC. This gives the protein CASSLGGGRETQYF.

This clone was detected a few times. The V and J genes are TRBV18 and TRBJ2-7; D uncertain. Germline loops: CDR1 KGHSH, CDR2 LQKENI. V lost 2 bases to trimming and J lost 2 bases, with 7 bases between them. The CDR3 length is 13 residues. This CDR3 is CASSPDWTYEQYF. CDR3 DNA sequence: TGTGCCAGCTCACCAGACTGGACCTACGAGCAGTACTTC.

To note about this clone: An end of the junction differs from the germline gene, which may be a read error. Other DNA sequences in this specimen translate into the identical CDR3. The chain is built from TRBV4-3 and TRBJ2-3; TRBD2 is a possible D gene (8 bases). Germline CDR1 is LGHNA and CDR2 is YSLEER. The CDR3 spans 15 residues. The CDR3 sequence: CASSQAGRGTDTQYF. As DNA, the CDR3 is TGCGCCAGCAGCCAAGCCGGGAGGGGGACAGATACGCAATATTTT.

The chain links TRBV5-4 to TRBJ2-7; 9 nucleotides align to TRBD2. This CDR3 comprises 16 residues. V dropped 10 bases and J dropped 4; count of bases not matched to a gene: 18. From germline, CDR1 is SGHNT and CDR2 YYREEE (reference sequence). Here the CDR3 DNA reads TGTGCCTCCGGGGTAGCGGGAGCCGCCGCGGCTTACGAGCAGTACTTC. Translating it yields CASGVAGAAAAYEQYF.

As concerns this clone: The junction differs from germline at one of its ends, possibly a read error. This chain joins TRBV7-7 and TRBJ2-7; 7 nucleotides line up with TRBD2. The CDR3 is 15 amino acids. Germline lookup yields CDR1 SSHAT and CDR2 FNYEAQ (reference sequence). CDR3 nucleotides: TGTGCTAGCAGCCCCCAAATGGGGGGGGCCTACGAGCAGTACTTC. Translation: CASSPQMGGAYEQYF. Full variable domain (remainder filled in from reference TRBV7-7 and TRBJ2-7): GAGVSQSPRYKVTKRGQDVTLRCDPISSHATLYWYQQALGQGPEFLTYFNYEAQPDKSGLPSDRFSAERPEGSISTLTIQRTEQRDSAMYRCASSPQMGGAYEQYFGPGTRLTVT.

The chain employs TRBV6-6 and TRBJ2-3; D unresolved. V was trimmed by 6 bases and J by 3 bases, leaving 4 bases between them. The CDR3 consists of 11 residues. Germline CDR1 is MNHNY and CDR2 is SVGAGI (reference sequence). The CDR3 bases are TGTGCCAGCAGGCGAACAGATACGCAGTATTTT. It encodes CASRRTDTQYF.

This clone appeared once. Written as DNA, the CDR3 is TGTGCCAGCTCACCACCGAGTCAGCAAGAGACCCAGTACTTC. Amino acids: CASSPPSQQETQYF. The V and J genes are TRBV18 and TRBJ2-5; D gene ambiguous. CDR3 size: 14 residues. Trimming took off 0 bases at V and 2 bases at J, with 7 bases between the two ends. CDR1 is KGHSH and CDR2 is LQKENI in the germline V gene. Looking up the rest from reference TRBV18 and TRBJ2-5 gives the full variable domain: NAGVMQNPRHLVRRRGQEARLRCSPMKGHSHVYWYRQLPEEGLKFMVYLQKENIIDESGMPKERFSAEFPKEGPSILRIQQVVRGDSAAYFCASSPPSQQETQYFGPGTRLLVL.

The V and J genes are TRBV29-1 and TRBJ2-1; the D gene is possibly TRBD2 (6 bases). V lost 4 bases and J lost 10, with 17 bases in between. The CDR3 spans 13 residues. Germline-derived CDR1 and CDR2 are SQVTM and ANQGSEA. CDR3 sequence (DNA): TGCAGCGTTGTAACGTCTGGGGGACTCGAGCAGTTCTTC. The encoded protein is CSVVTSGGLEQFF.

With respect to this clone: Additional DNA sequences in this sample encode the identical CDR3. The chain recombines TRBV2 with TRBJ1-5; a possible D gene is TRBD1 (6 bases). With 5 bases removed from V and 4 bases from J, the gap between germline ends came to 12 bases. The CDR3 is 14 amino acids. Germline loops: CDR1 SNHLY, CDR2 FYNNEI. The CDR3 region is CASSPDRTNQPQHF. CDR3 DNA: TGTGCCAGCAGTCCTGACAGGACTAATCAGCCCCAGCATTTT.

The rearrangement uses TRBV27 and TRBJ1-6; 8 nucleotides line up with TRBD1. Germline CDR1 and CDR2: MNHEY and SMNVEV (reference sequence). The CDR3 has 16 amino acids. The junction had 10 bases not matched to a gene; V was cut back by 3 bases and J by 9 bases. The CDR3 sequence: CASSLFPGQGVSPLHF. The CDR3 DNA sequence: TGTGCCAGCAGTTTGTTCCCTGGACAGGGCGTTTCACCCCTCCACTTT.

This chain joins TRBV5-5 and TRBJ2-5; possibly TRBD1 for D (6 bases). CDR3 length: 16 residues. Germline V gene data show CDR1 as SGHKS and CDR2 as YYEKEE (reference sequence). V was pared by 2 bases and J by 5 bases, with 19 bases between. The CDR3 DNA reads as TGTGCCAGCAGCTTACAGGGTCGCCAATCTGGGGAGACCCAGTACTTC. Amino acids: CASSLQGRQSGETQYF.

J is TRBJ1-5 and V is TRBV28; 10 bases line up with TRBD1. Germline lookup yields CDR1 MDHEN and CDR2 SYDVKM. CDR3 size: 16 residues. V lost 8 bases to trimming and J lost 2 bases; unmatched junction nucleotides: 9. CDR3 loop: CASDRGRFMGNQPQHF. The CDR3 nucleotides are TGTGCCAGCGACAGGGGGCGTTTTATGGGCAATCAGCCCCAGCATTTT.

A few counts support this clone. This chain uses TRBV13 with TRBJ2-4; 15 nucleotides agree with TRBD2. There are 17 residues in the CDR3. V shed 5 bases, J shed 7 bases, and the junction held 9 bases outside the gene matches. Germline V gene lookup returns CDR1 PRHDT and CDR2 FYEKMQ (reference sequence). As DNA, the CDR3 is TGTGCCAGCAGCACCGGACTAGCGGGAGGGCCGAGTAACATTCAGTACTTC. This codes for CASSTGLAGGPSNIQYF.

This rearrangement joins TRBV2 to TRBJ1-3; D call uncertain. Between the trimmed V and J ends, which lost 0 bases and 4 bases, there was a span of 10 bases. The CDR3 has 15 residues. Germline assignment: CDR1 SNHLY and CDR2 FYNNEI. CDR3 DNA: TGTGCCAGCAGTGAAGCGGGTTATCCCGGAAACACCATATATTTT. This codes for CASSEAGYPGNTIYF.

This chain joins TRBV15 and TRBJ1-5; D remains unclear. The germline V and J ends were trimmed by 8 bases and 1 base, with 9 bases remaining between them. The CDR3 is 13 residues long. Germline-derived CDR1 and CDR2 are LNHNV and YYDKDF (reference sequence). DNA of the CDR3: TGTGCCACCGGGCACAGCAGCAATCAGCCCCAGCATTTT. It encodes CATGHSSNQPQHF.

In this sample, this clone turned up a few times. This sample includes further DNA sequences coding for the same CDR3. CDR3 sequence (DNA): TGTGCCAGCAGTGAACGAAGGGATCAGCCCCAGCATTTT. Translation gives CASSERRDQPQHF. V usage is TRBV6-1 and J usage is TRBJ1-5; D uncertain. Trimming removed 2 bases from V and 5 bases from J, with 7 bases in between. This CDR3 is 13 amino acids long. CDR1 and CDR2 from the germline V gene are MNHNS and SASEGT.

CDR3 in DNA: TGTGCCAGCAGTCCCCAGCGGGGGGATTACAATGAGCAGTTCTTC. It translates to CASSPQRGDYNEQFF. The genes are TRBV5-4 and TRBJ2-1, with 9 positions matching TRBD2. J was trimmed by 4 bases and V by 5 bases; bases with no gene match: 7. CDR3 length: 15 amino acids. Germline CDR1 reads SGHNT; CDR2 reads YYREEE (reference sequence).

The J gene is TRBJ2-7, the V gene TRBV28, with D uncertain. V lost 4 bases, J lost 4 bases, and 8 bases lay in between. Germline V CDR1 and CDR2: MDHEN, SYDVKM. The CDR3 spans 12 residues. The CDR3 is CASSSSIYEQYF. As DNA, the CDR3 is TGTGCCAGCAGTTCCTCAATATACGAGCAGTACTTC.

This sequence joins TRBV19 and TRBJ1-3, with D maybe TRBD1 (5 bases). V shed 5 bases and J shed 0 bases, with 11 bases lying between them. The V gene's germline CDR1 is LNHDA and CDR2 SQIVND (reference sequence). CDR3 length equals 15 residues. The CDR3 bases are TGTGCCAGTAGTGGAAGACAGCGCTCTGGAAACACCATATATTTT. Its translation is CASSGRQRSGNTIYF.

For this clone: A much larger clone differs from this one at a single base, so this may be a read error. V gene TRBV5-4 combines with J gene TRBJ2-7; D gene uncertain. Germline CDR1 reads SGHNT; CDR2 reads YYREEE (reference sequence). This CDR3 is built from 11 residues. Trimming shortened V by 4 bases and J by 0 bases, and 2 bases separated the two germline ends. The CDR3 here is CASSGSYEQYF. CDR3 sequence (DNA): TGTGCCAGCAGCGGCTCCTACGAGCAGTACTTC.

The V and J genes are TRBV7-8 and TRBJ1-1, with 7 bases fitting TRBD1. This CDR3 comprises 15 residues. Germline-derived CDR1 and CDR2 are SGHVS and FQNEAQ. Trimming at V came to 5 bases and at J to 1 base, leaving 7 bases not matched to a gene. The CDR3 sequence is CASSKTTGRNTEAFF. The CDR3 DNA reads TGTGCCAGCAGCAAAACGACAGGGCGGAACACTGAAGCTTTCTTT.

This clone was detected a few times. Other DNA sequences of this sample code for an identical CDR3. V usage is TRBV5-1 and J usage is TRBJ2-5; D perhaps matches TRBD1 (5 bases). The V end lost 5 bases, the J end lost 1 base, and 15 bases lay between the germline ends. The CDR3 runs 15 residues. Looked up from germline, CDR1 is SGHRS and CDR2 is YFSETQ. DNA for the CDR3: TGCGCCAGCAGTCTCGCCCCAGGGATCCAAGAGACCCAGTACTTC. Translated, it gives CASSLAPGIQETQYF.

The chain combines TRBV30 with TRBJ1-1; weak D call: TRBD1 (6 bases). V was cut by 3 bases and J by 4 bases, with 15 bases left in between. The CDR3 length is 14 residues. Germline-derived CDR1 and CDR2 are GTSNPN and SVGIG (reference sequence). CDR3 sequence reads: CAWRRQGSGTEAFF. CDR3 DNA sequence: TGTGCCTGGAGGCGGCAGGGGAGCGGCACTGAAGCTTTCTTT. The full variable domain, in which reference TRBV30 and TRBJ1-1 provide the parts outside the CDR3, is SQTIHQWPATLVQPVGSPLSLECTVEGTSNPNLYWYRQAAGRGLQLLFYSVGIGQISSEVPQNLSASRPQDRQFILSSKKLLLSDSGFYLCAWRRQGSGTEAFFGQGTRLTVV.

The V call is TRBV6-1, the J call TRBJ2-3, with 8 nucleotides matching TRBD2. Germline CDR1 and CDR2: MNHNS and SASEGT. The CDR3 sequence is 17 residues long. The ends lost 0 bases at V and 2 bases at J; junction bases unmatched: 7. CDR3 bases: TGTGCCAGCAGTGAAGCGGGCGGGGGGCTTTACACAGATACGCAGTATTTT. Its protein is CASSEAGGGLYTDTQYF.

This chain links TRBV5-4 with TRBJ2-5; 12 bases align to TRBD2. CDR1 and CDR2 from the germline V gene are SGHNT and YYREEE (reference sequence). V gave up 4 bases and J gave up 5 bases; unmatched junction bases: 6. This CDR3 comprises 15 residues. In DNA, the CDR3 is TGTGCCAGCAGCCGGAGGACTAGCGGGACTGAGACCCAGTACTTC. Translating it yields CASSRRTSGTETQYF.

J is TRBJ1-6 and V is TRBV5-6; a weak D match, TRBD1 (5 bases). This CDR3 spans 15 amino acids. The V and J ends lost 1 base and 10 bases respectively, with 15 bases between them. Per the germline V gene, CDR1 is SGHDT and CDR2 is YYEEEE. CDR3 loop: CASSLIVQGNSPLHF. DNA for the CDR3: TGTGCCAGCAGCTTGATTGTCCAGGGAAACTCACCCCTCCACTTT.

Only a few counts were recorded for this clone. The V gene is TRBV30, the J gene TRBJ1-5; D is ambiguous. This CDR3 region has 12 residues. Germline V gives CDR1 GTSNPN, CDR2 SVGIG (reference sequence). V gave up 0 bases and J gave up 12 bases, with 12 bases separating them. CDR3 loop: CAWSVQSGGQHF. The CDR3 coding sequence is TGTGCCTGGAGTGTACAGTCGGGCGGCCAGCATTTT.

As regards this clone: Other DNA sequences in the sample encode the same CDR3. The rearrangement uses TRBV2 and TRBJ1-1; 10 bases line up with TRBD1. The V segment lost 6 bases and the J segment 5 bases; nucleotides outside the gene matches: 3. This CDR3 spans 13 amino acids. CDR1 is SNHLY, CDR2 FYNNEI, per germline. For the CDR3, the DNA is TGTGCCAGCAGGGGACAGGGGATGACTGAAGCTTTCTTT. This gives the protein CASRGQGMTEAFF.